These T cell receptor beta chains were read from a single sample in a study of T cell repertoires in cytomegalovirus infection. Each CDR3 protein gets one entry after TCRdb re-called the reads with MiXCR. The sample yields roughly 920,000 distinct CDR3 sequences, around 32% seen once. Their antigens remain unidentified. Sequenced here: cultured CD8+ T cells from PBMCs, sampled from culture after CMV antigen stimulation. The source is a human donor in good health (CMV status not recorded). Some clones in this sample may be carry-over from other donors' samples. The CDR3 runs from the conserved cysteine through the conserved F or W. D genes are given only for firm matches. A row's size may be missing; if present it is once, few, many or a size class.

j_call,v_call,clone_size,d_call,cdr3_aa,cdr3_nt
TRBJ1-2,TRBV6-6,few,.,CASSYQGHQSHGYTF,TGTGCCAGCAGTTACCAGGGACACCAAAGCCATGGCTACACCTTC
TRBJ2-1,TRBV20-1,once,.,CSARDRMRGDEQFF,TGCAGTGCTAGAGATCGGATGAGGGGGGATGAGCAGTTCTTC
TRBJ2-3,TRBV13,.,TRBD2,CASSRAGNTQYF,TGTGCCAGCAGCCGAGCGGGGAATACGCAGTATTTT
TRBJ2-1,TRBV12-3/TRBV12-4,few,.,CASRITNYNEQFF,TGTGCCAGCAGGATCACAAACTACAATGAGCAGTTCTTC
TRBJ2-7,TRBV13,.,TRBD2,CASSGPGGGPSYEQYF,TGTGCCAGCAGCGGTCCCGGGGGGGGGCCGTCCTACGAGCAGTACTTC
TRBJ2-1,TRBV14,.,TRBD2,CASSPIPGGIYNEQFF,TGTGCCAGCAGCCCGATTCCGGGGGGGATCTACAATGAGCAGTTCTTC
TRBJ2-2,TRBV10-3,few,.,CAIRLGAAGELFF,TGTGCCATCAGGTTGGGCGCCGCCGGGGAGCTGTTTTTT
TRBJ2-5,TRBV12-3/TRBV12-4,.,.,CASSEDQETQYF,TGTGCCAGCAGCGAGGATCAAGAGACCCAGTACTTC
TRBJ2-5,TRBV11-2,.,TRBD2,CASSSTSAVQETLYF,TGTGCCAGCAGCTCGACTAGCGCGGTCCAAGAGACCCTGTACTTC
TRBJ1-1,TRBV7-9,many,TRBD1,CASSLSGGSTEAFF,TGTGCCAGCAGCTTGTCAGGGGGGAGTACTGAAGCTTTCTTT
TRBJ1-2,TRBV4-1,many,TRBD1,CASSHALDRAVYGYTF,TGCGCCAGCAGCCACGCGCTGGACAGGGCGGTCTATGGCTACACCTTC
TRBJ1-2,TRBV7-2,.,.,CASSPMGEKAYGYTF,TGTGCCAGCAGCCCAATGGGGGAAAAAGCCTATGGCTACACCTTC
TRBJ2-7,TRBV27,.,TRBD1,CASSSLTGNEQYF,TGTGCCAGCAGTAGCCTGACAGGGAATGAGCAGTACTTC
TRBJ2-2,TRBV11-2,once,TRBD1,CASSLGRQGPRELFF,TGTGCCAGCAGCTTAGGAAGACAGGGTCCCAGGGAGCTGTTTTTT
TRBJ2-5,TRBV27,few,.,CASTHVGEETQYF,TGTGCCAGCACCCACGTGGGTGAAGAGACCCAGTACTTC
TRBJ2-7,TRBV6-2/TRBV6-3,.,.,CASSGHNRANYEQYF,TGTGCCAGCAGTGGCCATAATCGAGCCAACTACGAGCAGTACTTC
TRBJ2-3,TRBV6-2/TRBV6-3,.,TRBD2,CASSSLGGLADTDTQYF,TGTGCCAGCAGCTCTCTGGGGGGACTAGCGGACACAGATACGCAGTATTTT
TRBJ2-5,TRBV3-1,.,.,CASSQERETQYF,TGTGCCAGCAGCCAAGAAAGGGAGACCCAGTACTTC
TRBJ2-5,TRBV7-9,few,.,CASSLGSWVQETQYF,TGTGCCAGCAGCTTAGGTTCTTGGGTCCAAGAGACCCAGTACTTC
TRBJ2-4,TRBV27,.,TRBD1,CASTSGTGWTKNIQYF,TGTGCCAGCACCTCGGGGACAGGCTGGACCAAAAACATTCAGTACTTC
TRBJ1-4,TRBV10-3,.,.,CATSLRSTNEKLFF,TGTGCAACATCACTTCGATCGACTAATGAAAAACTGTTTTTT
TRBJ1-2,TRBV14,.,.,CARHGYTF,TGTGCCCGCCATGGCTACACCTTC
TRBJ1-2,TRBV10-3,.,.,CAITSVGYGYTF,TGTGCCATCACTTCCGTCGGATATGGCTACACCTTC
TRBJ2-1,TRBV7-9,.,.,CASSLEGFDEQFF,TGTGCCAGCAGCTTAGAAGGTTTCGATGAGCAGTTCTTC
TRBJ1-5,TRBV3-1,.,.,CASSQRQPQHF,TGTGCCAGCAGCCAAAGGCAGCCCCAGCATTTT
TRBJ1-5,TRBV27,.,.,CASSPRLTAFNDNQPQHF,TGTGCCAGCAGCCCACGGTTGACAGCTTTTAACGACAATCAGCCCCAGCATTTT
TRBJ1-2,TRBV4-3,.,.,CASSQEPAYYGYTF,TGCGCCAGCAGCCAAGAACCAGCTTACTATGGCTACACCTTC
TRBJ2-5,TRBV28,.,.,CASSPGLIRGETQYF,TGTGCCAGCAGCCCAGGACTGATCCGGGGAGAGACCCAGTACTTC
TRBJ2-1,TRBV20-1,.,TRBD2,CSARESSGGINEQFF,TGCAGTGCTAGGGAGAGTAGCGGGGGAATCAATGAGCAGTTCTTC
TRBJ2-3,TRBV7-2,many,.,CASSLFPRGTDTQYF,TGTGCCAGCAGCTTATTTCCCAGGGGCACAGATACGCAGTATTTT
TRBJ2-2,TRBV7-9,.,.,CASSPRGVDTGELFF,TGTGCCAGCAGCCCTCGGGGAGTTGACACCGGGGAGCTGTTTTTT
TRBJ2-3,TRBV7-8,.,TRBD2,CASSQGLAETIHTQYF,TGTGCCAGCAGCCAAGGACTAGCGGAAACTATTCATACGCAGTATTTT
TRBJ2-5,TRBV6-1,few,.,CATSGPPQETQYF,TGTGCCACCTCGGGACCCCCTCAAGAGACCCAGTACTTC
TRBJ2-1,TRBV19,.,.,CASSIVDGGREQFF,TGTGCCAGTAGTATAGTGGACGGGGGGCGTGAGCAGTTCTTC
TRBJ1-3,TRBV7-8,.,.,CASSSDPLLLFGNTIYF,TGTGCCAGCAGCTCGGATCCTCTTTTGCTCTTTGGAAACACCATATATTTT
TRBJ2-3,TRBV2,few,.,CASVTGTAYTDTQYF,TGTGCCAGCGTGACCGGGACGGCGTACACAGATACGCAGTATTTT
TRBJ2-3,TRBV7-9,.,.,CASSLGWGWQYF,TGTGCCAGCAGCTTAGGCTGGGGATGGCAGTATTTT
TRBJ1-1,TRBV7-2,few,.,CASSFGLVEAFF,TGTGCCAGCAGCTTCGGACTGGTTGAAGCTTTCTTT
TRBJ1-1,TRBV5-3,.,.,CASSWAPGYPEAFF,TGTGCCAGCAGCTGGGCCCCAGGGTACCCTGAAGCTTTCTTT
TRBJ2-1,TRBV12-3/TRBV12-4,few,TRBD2,CASSGTSDEQFF,TGTGCCAGCAGTGGGACTAGCGACGAGCAGTTCTTC
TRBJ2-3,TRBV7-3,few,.,CASSLTRRGRTDTQYF,TGTGCCAGCAGCTTAACACGGCGGGGGCGCACAGATACGCAGTATTTT
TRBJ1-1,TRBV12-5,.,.,CASLRPGFEAFF,TGTGCTAGTTTACGCCCGGGGTTTGAAGCTTTCTTT
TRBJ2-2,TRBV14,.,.,CASSQVGYRRVDGELFF,TGTGCCAGCAGCCAAGTAGGGTACAGAAGGGTGGACGGGGAGCTGTTTTTT
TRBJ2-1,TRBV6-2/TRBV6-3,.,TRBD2,CASSLQAGGNDEQFF,TGTGCCAGCAGCCTCCAAGCGGGGGGGAACGATGAGCAGTTCTTC
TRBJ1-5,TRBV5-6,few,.,CASSLASGGYHPQHF,TGTGCCAGCAGCTTGGCTTCTGGGGGTTACCATCCCCAGCATTTT
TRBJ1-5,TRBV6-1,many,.,CATLGVRNQPQHF,TGTGCCACCCTCGGGGTACGCAATCAGCCCCAGCATTTT
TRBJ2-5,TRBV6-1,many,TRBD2,CASSGSGGAGETQYF,TGTGCCAGCAGCGGTAGCGGGGGGGCCGGTGAGACCCAGTACTTC
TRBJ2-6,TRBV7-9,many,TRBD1,CASSQPFGQERSGANVLTF,TGTGCCAGCAGCCAACCGTTCGGACAGGAACGATCTGGGGCCAACGTCCTGACTTTC
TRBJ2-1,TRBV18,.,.,CASSPKGLWDEQFF,TGTGCCAGCTCACCGAAGGGCTTGTGGGATGAGCAGTTCTTC
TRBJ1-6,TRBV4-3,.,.,CASSQDGELNSPLHF,TGCGCCAGCAGCCAAGATGGGGAACTTAATTCACCCCTCCACTTT
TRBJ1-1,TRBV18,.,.,CASSPNGGWTEAFF,TGTGCCAGCTCACCGAACGGGGGTTGGACTGAAGCTTTCTTT
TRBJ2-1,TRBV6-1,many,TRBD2,CASTPGGSNEQFF,TGTGCCAGCACTCCCGGGGGGAGTAATGAGCAGTTCTTC
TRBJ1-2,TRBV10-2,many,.,CASSDRAAYGYTF,TGCGCCAGCAGTGATCGGGCAGCATATGGCTACACCTTC
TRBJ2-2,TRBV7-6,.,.,CATKMGGELFF,TGTGCCACCAAAATGGGGGGGGAGCTGTTTTTT
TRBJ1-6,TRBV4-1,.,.,CASSQDRGNNSPLHF,TGCGCCAGCAGCCAAGATCGTGGAAATAATTCACCCCTCCACTTT
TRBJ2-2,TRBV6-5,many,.,CASSYSVAGELFF,TGTGCCAGCAGTTACAGTGTGGCCGGGGAGCTGTTTTTT
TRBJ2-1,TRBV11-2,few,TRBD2,CASSLITSGGPYNEQFF,TGTGCCAGCAGCTTAATTACTAGCGGGGGACCCTACAATGAGCAGTTCTTC
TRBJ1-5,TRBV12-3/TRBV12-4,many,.,CASSLTLNQPQHF,TGTGCCAGCAGTCTGACACTTAATCAGCCCCAGCATTTT
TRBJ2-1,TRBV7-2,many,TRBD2,CASSSGTSGAWGKQFF,TGTGCCAGCAGCTCCGGGACTAGCGGGGCGTGGGGTAAGCAGTTCTTC